This T cell receptor beta chain was captured by sequencing in a study of blood T cells in healthy people across ages. Study outcomes and limitations: Unknown CMV status may confound age-related changes in expanded clones.

A second PCR, run for about 6 to 11 cycles, used a sample-barcoded 5' primer plus a J-beta primer mix. Researchers report that a template-switch adaptor with 12 random nucleotides tagged each cDNA molecule. CDR3-containing paired-end reads numbering at least 2.5 million came from each sample. TCRdb analysed the 5' RACE reads with MiXCR anew, one entry per CDR3 protein. The top ten clones hold about 38% of a sample with roughly 720,000 distinct CDR3 sequences, approximately 55% of them seen once. Per the germline V gene, CDR1 is KGHSH and CDR2 is LQKENI. The CDR3 consists of 14 residues. Comments on this clonotype: The antigen is undetermined.

Each sample yielded at least 6.5 million isolated PBMCs. The chain joins TRBV18 to TRBJ2-4, with a possible D match to TRBD2 (5 bases). The end of the DNA is better explained by TRBJ2-5, so the J call may be wrong. The sample comprised blood. This receptor was taken from a man at least 80 years old in good health. The CDR3 sequence: CASSPASAEETQYF. CDR3 bases: TGTGCCAGCTCACCAGCATCAGCGGAAGAGACCCAGTACTTC.